What follows are 21 T cell receptor beta chains derived from one specimen sequenced in a study of blood T cell repertoires in COVID-19. Here immunoSEQ multiplex PCR was the method, and the copy in TCRdb shows in-frame clones only, minus some. The data show under 500,000 clones, around nine tenths seen once. Input material: peripheral blood. The receptors were gathered from a woman in her twenties or thirties with acute or convalescent COVID-19.

This chain uses TRBV5-6 with TRBJ2-5; TRBD1 matches 7 bases. With V trimmed by 6 bases and J by 2 bases, 13 bases remained unmatched. The V gene's germline CDR1 is SGHDT and CDR2 YYEEEE. The CDR3 has 16 residues. The CDR3 DNA follows: TGTGCCAGCAAGAAAAGGACAGGTGGGGTTCAAGAGACCCAGTACTTC. It is translated as CASKKRTGGVQETQYF. The full variable domain, its missing parts supplied by reference TRBV5-6 and TRBJ2-5, is DAGVTQSPTHLIKTRGQQVTLRCSPKSGHDTVSWYQQALGQGPQFIFQYYEEEERQRGNFPDRFSGHQFPNYSSELNVNALLLGDSALYLCASKKRTGGVQETQYFGPGTRLLVL.

The V and J genes are TRBV10-3 and TRBJ2-1; 8 bases match TRBD2. J gave up 7 bases and V 4 bases, and 12 bases lay outside the gene matches. Germline CDR1 ENHRY, CDR2 SYGVKD. The CDR3 spans 16 residues. Here the CDR3 reads CAISVWRGVLRNEQFF. Written as DNA, the CDR3 is TGTGCCATCAGTGTATGGCGGGGGGTGCTGAGAAATGAGCAGTTCTTC.

V is TRBV3-1 (or the pseudogene TRBV3-2) and J is TRBJ2-5, with D possibly matching TRBD2 (5 bases). The CDR3 extends over 15 amino acids. Germline lookup yields CDR1 LGHDT and CDR2 YNNKEL (reference sequence). The V and J ends lost 4 bases and 0 bases respectively, with 12 bases between them. CDR3 in DNA: TGTGCCAGCAGCCCGCGGACTGGCCACCAAGAGACCCAGTACTTC. Protein: CASSPRTGHQETQYF.

The chain links TRBV30 to TRBJ2-7; tentatively, D is TRBD2 (5 bases). From germline, CDR1 is GTSNPN and CDR2 SVGIG (reference sequence). CDR3 length equals 16 residues. Trimming left V 0 bases short and J 0 bases short, with 15 bases between. CDR3 in DNA: TGTGCCTGGAGTGTACTAGGCATCATGAGCTCCTACGAGCAGTACTTC. Its protein is CAWSVLGIMSSYEQYF.

V gene TRBV2 combines with J gene TRBJ2-2; 8 positions agree with TRBD1. The CDR3 spans 16 residues. Germline V gene sequence: CDR1 SNHLY, CDR2 FYNNEI. Trimming at V came to 3 bases and at J to 3 bases, leaving 6 bases not matched to a gene. CDR3 sequence reads: CASSDRGQGYTGELFF. The CDR3 nucleotides read TGTGCCAGCAGTGATCGAGGACAGGGCTACACCGGGGAGCTGTTTTTT.

The table lists this clone with a count of one. The rearrangement uses TRBV28 and TRBJ2-7, with 7 bases lining up with TRBD1. The V gene end was trimmed by 6 bases and the J gene end by 0 bases; junction bases not matched to a gene: 5. The CDR3 has 14 amino acids. Looked up from germline, CDR1 is MDHEN and CDR2 is SYDVKM. CDR3 amino acids: CASRGQVSSYEQYF. CDR3 sequence (DNA): TGTGCCAGCAGAGGACAGGTCAGCTCCTACGAGCAGTACTTC.

As for this clone: The sample contains more than one DNA sequence encoding this CDR3. The chain combines TRBV5-1 with TRBJ1-3, with D uncertain. The CDR3 loop spans 13 amino acids. Trimming removed 4 bases from V and 4 bases from J, with 9 bases in between. Germline CDR1 SGHRS, CDR2 YFSETQ. CDR3 in DNA: TGCGCCAGCAGCCTAGACGGCGGAAACACCATATATTTT. This codes for CASSLDGGNTIYF.

The chain carries TRBV5-8 and TRBJ1-2, with D hard to call. The CDR3 is made up of 10 amino acids. The V and J ends lost 4 bases and 8 bases respectively, with 6 bases between them. Looked up from germline, CDR1 is SGHTS and CDR2 is YDEGEE. The CDR3 DNA reads as TGTGCCAGCAGCCAACAGGGCTACACCTTC. It encodes CASSQQGYTF.

The chain uses TRBV7-9 and TRBJ2-1; TRBD2 matches at 12 bases. Germline assignment: CDR1 SEHNR and CDR2 FQNEAQ (reference sequence). This CDR3 contains 16 residues. Unmatched junction bases numbered 3, after V lost 0 bases and J lost 6 bases. This CDR3 reads CASSLAPSGGANEQFF. The CDR3 bases are TGTGCCAGCAGCTTAGCCCCTAGCGGGGGGGCCAATGAGCAGTTCTTC.

This chain's CDR3 is CASSSGSGGAAETQYF. The CDR3 DNA reads TGTGCCAGCAGCTCAGGGAGCGGGGGGGCCGCGGAGACCCAGTACTTC. The chain carries TRBV4-2 and TRBJ2-5, with TRBD2 identical over 10 bases. This CDR3 has 16 residues. The junction had 11 bases not matched to a gene; V was cut back by 5 bases and J by 5 bases. Germline V gene data show CDR1 as LGHNA and CDR2 as YNFKEQ.

The rearrangement joins TRBV2 to TRBJ2-5; the D is unclear. Trimming took 3 bases from V and 5 from J, leaving 4 bases between them. CDR1 and CDR2 from the germline V gene are SNHLY and FYNNEI. The CDR3 totals 11 residues. This CDR3 reads CASSEGETQYF. CDR3 nucleotide sequence: TGTGCCAGCAGTGAGGGCGAGACCCAGTACTTC.

The chain uses TRBV3-1 (or the pseudogene TRBV3-2) and TRBJ2-2; D gene unclear. Trimming took off 0 bases at V and 8 bases at J, with 16 bases between the two ends. CDR1 is LGHDT and CDR2 is YNNKEL in the germline V gene (reference sequence). The CDR3 is made up of 16 amino acids. As DNA, the CDR3 is TGTGCCAGCAGCCAAGACCCGGGTCCCAGATTAGGGGAGCTGTTTTTT. The encoded protein is CASSQDPGPRLGELFF.

J is TRBJ2-1 and V is TRBV5-4; TRBD2 matches at 8 bases. Per germline, CDR1 SGHNT and CDR2 YYREEE (reference sequence). This CDR3 comprises 15 residues. Germline trimming cut 5 bases from V and 6 bases from J; bases unmatched to any gene: 10. The CDR3 protein is CASRVVGGARNEQFF. CDR3 DNA: TGTGCCAGCAGAGTCGTCGGGGGGGCCCGCAATGAGCAGTTCTTC.

This rearrangement joins TRBV5-3 to TRBJ1-1; TRBD1 is a possible D gene (6 bases). TRBV5-3 is an ORF for which the function is uncertain. The length of the CDR3 is 16 residues. V dropped 3 bases and J dropped 0 bases, with 15 bases sitting between them. CDR3 nucleotide sequence: TGTGCCAGAAGCTCCCGGACAGATGACATGAACACTGAAGCTTTCTTT. Amino acid sequence: CARSSRTDDMNTEAFF.

CDR3 DNA: TGTGCCAGCAGCTTAACGGTGGGGCGCTACACCTTC. Its translation is CASSLTVGRYTF. V gene TRBV7-9 combines with J gene TRBJ1-2; perhaps TRBD1 as D (5 bases). Germline CDR1 and CDR2: SEHNR and FQNEAQ (reference sequence). With 2 bases removed from V and 9 bases from J, the gap between germline ends came to 10 bases. This CDR3 has 12 residues.

For the CDR3, the DNA is TGTGCCAGCAGTGATTTCAGAACAGAAGAGACCCAGTACTTC. Amino acid sequence: CASSDFRTEETQYF. The chain combines TRBV2 with TRBJ2-5; unclear D gene. CDR1 and CDR2 (germline): SNHLY, FYNNEI. V gave up 3 bases and J gave up 3 bases, with 11 bases separating them. CDR3 length equals 14 residues.

V and J are TRBV11-2 and TRBJ1-3; no clear D. Trimming took off 2 bases at V and 2 bases at J, with 19 bases between the two ends. Germline V lookup: CDR1 SGHAT, CDR2 FQNNGV. The CDR3 has 18 residues. The CDR3 spells CASSLRGGTERTGNTIYF. The CDR3, as DNA: TGTGCCAGCAGCTTACGTGGCGGCACTGAGCGGACTGGAAACACCATATATTTT.

A single count supports this clone. This rearrangement joins TRBV15 to TRBJ2-3, with a tentative D call TRBD1 (8 bases). CDR1 is LNHNV and CDR2 is YYDKDF in the germline V gene (reference sequence). The CDR3 consists of 16 residues. The V and J ends lost 2 bases and 3 bases respectively, with 15 bases between them. CDR3 DNA sequence: TGTGCCACCAGCAGATTAACAGGGGGGGGTACAGATACGCAGTATTTT. As protein: CATSRLTGGGTDTQYF.

The V gene is TRBV19, the J gene TRBJ2-7, with 9 bases aligning to TRBD1. The J segment lost 3 bases and the V segment lost 3 bases, leaving 3 bases of the junction unmatched. Germline V gene sequence: CDR1 LNHDA, CDR2 SQIVND (reference sequence). The length of the CDR3 is 14 residues. For the CDR3, the DNA is TGTGCCAGTAGTATGGGGGACAGGGTCTACGAGCAGTACTTC. Its translation is CASSMGDRVYEQYF. Complete variable domain (other parts from reference TRBV19 and TRBJ2-7): DGGITQSPKYLFRKEGQNVTLSCEQNLNHDAMYWYRQDPGQGLRLIYYSQIVNDFQKGDIAEGYSVSREKKESFPLTVTSAQKNPTAFYLCASSMGDRVYEQYFGPGTRLTVT.

The chain uses TRBV6-5 and TRBJ1-4; TRBD1 aligns across 9 bases. After removal of 4 bases from V and 4 bases from J, the junction contained 7 bases not matched to a gene. Germline CDR1 is MNHEY and CDR2 is SVGAGI. This CDR3 contains 16 residues. The CDR3 coding sequence is TGTGCCAGCAGTTCCGCGGGACAGGGTCATAATGAAAAACTGTTTTTT. Its translation is CASSSAGQGHNEKLFF.

V usage is TRBV5-1 and J usage is TRBJ1-4; TRBD1 matches 7 bases. CDR1 and CDR2 (germline): SGHRS, YFSETQ. Trimming took 3 bases from V and 6 from J; bases not matched to a gene: 5. The CDR3 is 14 amino acids. The CDR3 DNA reads TGCGCCAGCAGCTGGACAGGTCTTCATGAAAAACTGTTTTTT. The encoded protein is CASSWTGLHEKLFF.